The 23 T cell receptor beta chains below come from one sample, sequenced in a study of regulatory T cells in long-lasting Graves disease. The sample's time point: newly diagnosed GD, antithyroid drugs for less than 3 months. RNA from PBMCs was the source of the TCR library. In building TCR beta libraries, iRepertoire HTBI primers were used together with Arm-PCR of CDR3 regions. TCRdb reanalysed the multiplex PCR reads using MiXCR and keeps one entry per CDR3 protein. The sample holds a few hundred thousand distinct CDR3 sequences, 15% to 20% seen once. This same sample was also taken into another study, of T cells in Graves' hyperthyroidism and ophthalmopathy.

Specimen: peripheral blood mononuclear cells (PBMCs), collected at new diagnosis, from a patient treated with antithyroid drugs. All receptors come from a woman aged 18-29 years with Graves disease.

This clonotype was picked up many times. The rearrangement uses TRBV5-1 and TRBJ2-5; the D is unclear. V lost 3 bases, J lost 5 bases, and 20 bases lay in between. This CDR3 comprises 16 residues. The V gene's germline CDR1 is SGHRS and CDR2 YFSETQ. This CDR3 is CASSSMTPPLGETQYF. The CDR3 DNA sequence: TGCGCCAGCAGCTCGATGACGCCTCCCTTGGGGGAGACCCAGTACTTC.

Comments on this clonotype: This likely reflects a read error, since a far larger clone is one base away. V and J are TRBV7-6 and TRBJ2-1, with D perhaps given as TRBD1 or TRBD2 (5 bases each). This CDR3 contains 15 residues. Trimming took off 5 bases at V and 9 bases at J, with 20 bases between the two ends. The V gene's germline CDR1 is SGHVS and CDR2 FNYEAQ. CDR3 protein: CASSIGSDYQGEQFF. The CDR3 DNA is TGTGCCAGCAGCATAGGGTCAGACTACCAGGGTGAGCAGTTCTTC.

As regards this clonotype: Being one base from a much bigger clone, this may be a read error. The CDR3 spells CASSPHNSQETQFF. The CDR3 nucleotides read TGTGCCAGCAGTCCCCATAACTCTCAAGAGACCCAGTTCTTC. The chain employs TRBV12-3 or TRBV12-4 and TRBJ2-1; D ambiguous. The CDR3 length is 14 residues. V lost 5 bases, J lost 13 bases, and 21 bases lay in between.

At least ten counts were recorded for this clonotype. The rearrangement joins TRBV12-3 or TRBV12-4 to TRBJ2-7; 7 bases fit TRBD1. This CDR3 is 13 amino acids long. With 5 bases clipped from V and 9 bases from J, the junction kept 10 bases outside the gene matches. The CDR3 spells CASSRDSPTRQYF. The CDR3 DNA sequence: TGTGCCAGCAGTAGGGACAGCCCTACGAGGCAGTACTTC.

The V gene is TRBV7-2, the J gene TRBJ1-3; the D is unclear. This CDR3 is built from 13 residues. Germline assignment: CDR1 SGHTA and CDR2 FQGNSA. The V end was cut by 6 bases, the J end by 8 bases, with 14 bases between. CDR3 amino acids: CASRSYTGDTIYF. DNA of the CDR3: TGTGCCAGCAGATCGTATACGGGAGACACCATATATTTT.

Comment on this clonotype: A much bigger clone sits one base away, suggesting this may be a read error. The chain is built from TRBV7-2 and TRBJ1-5; no clear D. Germline assignment: CDR1 SGHTA and CDR2 FQGNSA. This CDR3 contains 13 residues. The CDR3 loop reads CASSLWEYQSQHF. The CDR3 DNA is TGTGCCAGCAGCTTGTGGGAGTATCAGTCCCAGCATTTT.

Ten or more counts support this clonotype. V and J are TRBV30 and TRBJ1-1; D is ambiguous. Germline CDR1 reads GTSNPN; CDR2 reads SVGIG (reference sequence). The V end was cut by 0 bases, the J end by 7 bases, with 6 bases between. The CDR3 spans 11 residues. CDR3 DNA: TGTGCCTGGAGTGTAACGGGTGAAGCTTTCTTT. Residues: CAWSVTGEAFF.

Details on this clonotype: One base away lies a much larger clone, so this may be a sequencing read error. The genes are TRBV28 and TRBJ1-2; D is ambiguous. The CDR3 is 17 residues long. Germline lookup yields CDR1 MDHEN and CDR2 SYDVKM. CDR3 sequence reads: CASSPTTTIPSNYGHTF. CDR3 sequence (DNA): TGTGCCAGCAGTCCGACTACAACTATCCCGTCGAACTATGGCCACACCTTC.

The gene calls are TRBV15 and TRBJ1-5, with D unresolved. Trimming stripped 0 bases from V and 6 bases from J, with 6 bases between. The CDR3 loop spans 13 amino acids. Germline V gene data show CDR1 as LNHNV and CDR2 as YYDKDF (reference sequence). Here the CDR3 DNA reads TGTGCCACCAGCAGAGACCAGTCTCAGCCCCAGCATTTT. Protein sequence: CATSRDQSQPQHF.

This clonotype was seen only once. The chain recombines TRBV28 with TRBJ1-6; D unresolved. The CDR3 is 13 residues long. Germline CDR1 reads MDHEN; CDR2 reads SYDVKM. The ends were cut back, 11 bases at V and 0 bases at J, with 8 bases in the middle. This CDR3 is CAGGSSYNSPLHF. In DNA, the CDR3 is TGTGCCGGAGGGAGCTCCTATAATTCACCCCTCCACTTT.

This clonotype came up a few times. The chain carries TRBV6-5 and TRBJ1-1; D gene uncertain. Germline-derived CDR1 and CDR2 are MNHEY and SVGAGI. This CDR3 has 12 residues. Trimming removed 4 bases at V and 2 bases at J, with 5 bases between. CDR3 residues: CASSSANTEAFF. The CDR3 DNA reads as TGTGCCAGCAGTTCCGCCAACACTGAAGCTTTCTTT.

The gene calls are TRBV12-5 and TRBJ1-2, with D perhaps matching TRBD1 (5 bases). Looked up from germline, CDR1 is LGHNT and CDR2 is FRNRAP. The CDR3 is 13 residues long. Between the trimmed V and J ends, which lost 6 bases and 5 bases, there was a span of 13 bases. In DNA, the CDR3 is TGTGCTAGTGGGCTTGAGGGGAGGTATGGCTACACCTTC. Translation gives CASGLEGRYGYTF.

The table lists this clonotype with many counts. The chain employs TRBV30 and TRBJ2-3; no clear D. Trimming removed 3 bases from V and 11 bases from J, with 15 bases in between. The germline V gene has CDR1 GTSNPN and CDR2 SVGIG (reference sequence). This CDR3 contains 12 residues. The CDR3 DNA is TGTGCCTGGAGCGAACTGGGCTTTGAGCAGTATTTT. Translating gives CAWSELGFEQYF. The whole variable domain, filled in from reference TRBV30 and TRBJ2-3, reads SQTIHQWPATLVQPVGSPLSLECTVEGTSNPNLYWYRQAAGRGLQLLFYSVGIGQISSEVPQNLSASRPQDRQFILSSKKLLLSDSGFYLCAWSELGFEQYFGPGTRLTVL.

This chain uses TRBV14 with TRBJ2-5, with no clear D. Germline assignment: CDR1 SGHDN and CDR2 FVKESK. Trimming took 1 base from V and 5 from J, leaving 8 bases between them. This CDR3 comprises 13 residues. CDR3 sequence: CASSQVGSETQYF. The CDR3 DNA follows: TGTGCCAGCAGCCAAGTAGGGTCCGAGACCCAGTACTTC.

This clonotype was counted a few times. CDR3 DNA sequence: TGTGCCAGCACCCCTCTATCCGGGGAGCTGTTTTTT. Translated: CASTPLSGELFF. The chain has TRBV11-2 and TRBJ2-2, with D unresolved. From germline, CDR1 is SGHAT and CDR2 FQNNGV. This CDR3 has 12 residues. The V gene lost 7 bases and the J gene lost 6 bases, with 9 bases spanning the gap.

Comments on this clonotype: Relative to the germline gene, one junction end is altered; a read error may explain this. The genes are TRBV5-1 and TRBJ1-4, with 9 bases fitting TRBD1. Germline V gives CDR1 SGHRS, CDR2 YFSETQ. The CDR3 runs to 16 residues. The chain's CDR3 is CASSRGQGSANEKLFF. Here the CDR3 DNA reads TGTGCCAGCAGCCGCGGACAGGGGAGCGCTAATGAAAAACTGTTTTTT.

Concerning this clonotype itself: This could be a read error, since a much larger clone is one nucleotide away. The gene calls are TRBV5-6 and TRBJ2-3; TRBD2 is a possible D gene (6 bases). The germline V gene has CDR1 SGHDT and CDR2 YYEEEE. The CDR3 loop spans 15 amino acids. Trimming pared 4 bases from V and 7 bases from J, leaving 19 bases between. The CDR3 reads CASSSRDPGVNTQYF. The CDR3 DNA reads as TGTGCCAGCAGCAGCCGGGACCCGGGGGTGAATACGCAGTATTTT.

This clonotype appeared many times. V gene TRBV30 combines with J gene TRBJ2-2; TRBD2 is a possible D gene (5 bases). Germline CDR1 is GTSNPN and CDR2 is SVGIG (reference sequence). V was pared by 5 bases and J by 5 bases, with 6 bases between. There are 11 residues in the CDR3. CDR3 in amino acids: CAWSGTGELFF. The CDR3 nucleotides are TGTGCCTGGTCGGGGACCGGGGAGCTGTTTTTT.

This clonotype was seen repeatedly, ten times or more. The chain combines TRBV5-5 with TRBJ2-1, with D unresolved. V was trimmed by 4 bases and J by 4 bases, leaving 12 bases between them. In germline, CDR1 is SGHKS, CDR2 YYEKEE (reference sequence). The CDR3 has 14 amino acids. This CDR3 reads CASSPGVVYNEQFF. CDR3 DNA sequence: TGTGCCAGCAGCCCGGGTGTAGTATACAATGAGCAGTTCTTC.

The table lists this clonotype with many counts. The V and J genes are TRBV27 and TRBJ2-3, with D tentatively TRBD2 (5 bases). V lost 1 base and J lost 6, with 20 bases in between. CDR1 is MNHEY and CDR2 is SMNVEV in the germline V gene (reference sequence). CDR3 length equals 17 residues. This chain's CDR3 is CASSLLRTYGGGDTQYF. The CDR3 DNA reads TGTGCCAGCAGTTTATTGAGGACCTACGGAGGCGGTGATACGCAGTATTTT.

This chain joins TRBV5-4 and TRBJ2-3; 9 bases map to TRBD1. Germline V gene data show CDR1 as SGHNT and CDR2 as YYREEE (reference sequence). J gave up 2 bases and V 4 bases, and 5 bases lay outside the gene matches. CDR3 length: 15 amino acids. The DNA for the CDR3 is TGTGCCAGCAGCCCCCGGACAGGGGCCACAGATACGCAGTATTTT. Its translation: CASSPRTGATDTQYF.

The sample holds a few counts of this clonotype. The J gene is TRBJ2-2, the V gene TRBV7-9; 10 bases map to TRBD2. Per the germline V gene, CDR1 is SEHNR and CDR2 is FQNEAQ (reference sequence). Trimming took 5 bases from V and 5 from J; bases not matched to a gene: 11. The length of the CDR3 is 17 residues. CDR3 DNA sequence: TGTGCCAGCAGCGTCCCTAGCGGGAGAAGGGAAACCGGGGAGCTGTTTTTT. This sequence encodes CASSVPSGRRETGELFF.

Many counts were recorded for this clonotype. The CDR3 here is CASSSHRTSANTGELFF. The CDR3 DNA reads TGTGCCAGCAGTAGTCACCGGACTAGCGCGAACACCGGGGAGCTGTTTTTT. The V and J genes are TRBV7-8 and TRBJ2-2; 9 nucleotides align to TRBD2. This CDR3 spans 17 amino acids. Unmatched junction bases numbered 8, after V lost 6 bases and J lost 0 bases. Germline CDR1 and CDR2: SGHVS and FQNEAQ.